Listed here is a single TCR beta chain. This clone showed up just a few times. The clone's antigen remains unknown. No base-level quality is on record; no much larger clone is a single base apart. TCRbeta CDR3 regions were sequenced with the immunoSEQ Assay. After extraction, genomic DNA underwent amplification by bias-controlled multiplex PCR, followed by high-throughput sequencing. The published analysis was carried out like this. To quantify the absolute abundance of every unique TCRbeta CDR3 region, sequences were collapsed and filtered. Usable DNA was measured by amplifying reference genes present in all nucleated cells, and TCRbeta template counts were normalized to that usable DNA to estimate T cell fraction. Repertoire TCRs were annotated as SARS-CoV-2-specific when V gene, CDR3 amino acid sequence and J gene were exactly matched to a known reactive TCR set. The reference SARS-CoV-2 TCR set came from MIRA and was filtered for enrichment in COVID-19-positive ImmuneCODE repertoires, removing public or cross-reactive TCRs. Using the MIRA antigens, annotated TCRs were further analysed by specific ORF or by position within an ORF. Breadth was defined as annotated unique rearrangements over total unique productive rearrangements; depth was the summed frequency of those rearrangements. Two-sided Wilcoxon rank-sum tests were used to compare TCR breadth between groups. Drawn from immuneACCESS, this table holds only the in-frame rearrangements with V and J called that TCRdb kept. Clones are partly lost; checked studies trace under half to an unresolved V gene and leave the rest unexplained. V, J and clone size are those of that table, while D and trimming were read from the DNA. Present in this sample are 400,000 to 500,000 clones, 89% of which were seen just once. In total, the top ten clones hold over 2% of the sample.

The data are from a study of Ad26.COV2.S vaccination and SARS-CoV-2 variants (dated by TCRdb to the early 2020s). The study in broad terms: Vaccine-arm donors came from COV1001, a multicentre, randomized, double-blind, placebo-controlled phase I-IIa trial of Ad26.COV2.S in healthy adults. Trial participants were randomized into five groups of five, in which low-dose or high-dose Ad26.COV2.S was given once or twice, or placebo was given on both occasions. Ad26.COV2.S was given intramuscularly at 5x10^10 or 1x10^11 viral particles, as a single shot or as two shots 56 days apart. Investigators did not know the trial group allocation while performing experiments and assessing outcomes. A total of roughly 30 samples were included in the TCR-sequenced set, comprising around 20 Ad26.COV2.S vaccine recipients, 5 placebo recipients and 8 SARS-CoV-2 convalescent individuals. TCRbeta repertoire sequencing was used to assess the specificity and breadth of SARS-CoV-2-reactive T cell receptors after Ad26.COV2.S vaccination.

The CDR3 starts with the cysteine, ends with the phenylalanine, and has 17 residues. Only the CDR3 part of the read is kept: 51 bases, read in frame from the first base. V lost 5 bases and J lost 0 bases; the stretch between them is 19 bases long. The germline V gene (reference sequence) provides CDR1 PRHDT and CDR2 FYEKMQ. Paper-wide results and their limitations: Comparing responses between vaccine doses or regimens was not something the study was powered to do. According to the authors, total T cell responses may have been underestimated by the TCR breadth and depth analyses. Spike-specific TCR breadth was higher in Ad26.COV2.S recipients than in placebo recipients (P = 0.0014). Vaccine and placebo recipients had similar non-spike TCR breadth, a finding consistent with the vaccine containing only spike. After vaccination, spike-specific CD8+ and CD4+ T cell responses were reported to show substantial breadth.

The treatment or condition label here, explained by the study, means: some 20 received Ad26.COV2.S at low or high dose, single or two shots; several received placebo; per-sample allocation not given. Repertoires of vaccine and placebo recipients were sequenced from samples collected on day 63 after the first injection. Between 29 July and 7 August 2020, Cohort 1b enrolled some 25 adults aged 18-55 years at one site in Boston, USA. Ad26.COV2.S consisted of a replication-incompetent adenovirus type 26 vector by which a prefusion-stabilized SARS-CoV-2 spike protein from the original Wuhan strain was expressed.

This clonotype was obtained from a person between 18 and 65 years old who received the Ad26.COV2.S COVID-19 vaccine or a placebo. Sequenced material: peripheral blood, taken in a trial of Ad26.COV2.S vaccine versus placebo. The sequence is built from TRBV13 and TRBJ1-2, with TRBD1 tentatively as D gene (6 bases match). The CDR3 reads CASSPTTWTDPNYGYTF. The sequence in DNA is TGTGCCAGCAGCCCGACTACTTGGACAGACCCTAACTATGGCTACACCTTC.